This T cell receptor (beta chain) was retrieved from a study of cytomegalovirus exposure and HLA in healthy donors. Broader study findings: Among TCR beta chains, those listed as cytomegalovirus-associated numbered some 160.

On this clone: Its cognate antigen is unknown.

The CDR3 sequence is 14 residues long. V was pared by 7 bases and J by 10 bases, with 11 bases of the junction left unmatched. Germline loops: CDR1 SGHRS, CDR2 YFSETQ. Assay: immunoSEQ multiplex PCR; the TCRdb copy retains only in-frame clones and omits some. The sample yields about 130,000 clones, about 89% seen once. This clonotype was sampled from a woman in her late teens or twenties in good health and CMV-seronegative. The rearrangement links TRBV5-1 to TRBJ2-1; 10 bases are shared with TRBD1. The sample consisted of PBMCs. The CDR3 loop reads CASRVPGQGKEQFF. The CDR3 coding sequence is TGCGCCAGCCGAGTCCCGGGACAGGGGAAAGAGCAGTTCTTC.